Each of the 25 T cell receptor beta chains below was sequenced from the same sample in a study of regulatory T cells in long-lasting Graves disease. The time point was: persistent/refractory GD, antithyroid drugs over 5 years with positive TRAb. Generation of the TCR library employed RNA extracted from PBMCs. Sequencing libraries for TCR beta were prepared with iRepertoire HTBI primers and Arm-PCR of CDR3 regions. TCRdb fed the multiplex PCR reads into MiXCR, producing one record per CDR3 protein. The data contain under 450,000 distinct CDR3 sequences, about a quarter of them singletons. Sequenced material: peripheral blood mononuclear cells (PBMCs), taken when the disease was refractory, from a patient treated with antithyroid drugs. The receptor set was obtained from a female donor with Graves disease.

This clonotype was recorded at least ten times. CDR3 nucleotide sequence: TGTGCCAGCAGTATAACCGGGGACAGGGGAGAGACCCAGTACTTC. Encoded protein: CASSITGDRGETQYF. The rearrangement links TRBV12-3 or TRBV12-4 to TRBJ2-5; 10 positions agree with TRBD1. The CDR3 covers 15 residues. With V trimmed by 5 bases and J by 4 bases, 7 bases remained unmatched.

The rearrangement links TRBV5-1 to TRBJ2-5, with D perhaps assigned TRBD1 or TRBD2 (6 bases each). The CDR3 spans 16 residues. The V end lost 4 bases, the J end lost 5 bases, and 21 bases lay between the germline ends. Germline loops: CDR1 SGHRS, CDR2 YFSETQ. CDR3 nucleotide sequence: TGCGCCAGCAGCCCGACCAGGGGCGGGATAGGCGAGACCCAGTACTTC. It translates to CASSPTRGGIGETQYF.

This clonotype was recorded only once. V and J are TRBV9 and TRBJ2-7, with TRBD2 as a possible D gene (6 bases). CDR3 length equals 14 residues. V lost 0 bases and J 0 bases, leaving 7 bases between the germline ends. Germline CDR1 reads SGDLS; CDR2 reads YYNGEE. CDR3 in DNA: TGTGCCAGCAGCGTAGAGGAGGGCTCCTACGAGCAGTACTTC. It translates to CASSVEEGSYEQYF.

The chain couples TRBV7-2 to TRBJ2-2; 10 positions agree with TRBD1. V lost 4 bases to trimming and J lost 3 bases; unmatched junction nucleotides: 2. The CDR3 is made up of 15 amino acids. Germline V gives CDR1 SGHTA, CDR2 FQGNSA. The CDR3 reads CASSYGTGDTGELFF. CDR3 DNA: TGTGCCAGCAGCTACGGGACAGGGGACACCGGGGAGCTGTTTTTT.

V usage is TRBV28 and J usage is TRBJ2-7; D unresolved. Germline CDR1 and CDR2: MDHEN and SYDVKM. V lost 10 bases and J 3 bases, leaving 16 bases between the germline ends. This CDR3 region has 13 residues. In DNA, the CDR3 is TGTGCCACCTGGTCGGGCGGTTACTACGAGCAGTACTTC. This sequence encodes CATWSGGYYEQYF.

The chain joins TRBV19 to TRBJ1-4; TRBD1 matches 7 bases. Germline CDR1 LNHDA, CDR2 SQIVND (reference sequence). The J segment lost 2 bases and the V segment lost 9 bases, leaving 9 bases of the junction unmatched. CDR3 length: 15 amino acids. The CDR3 loop reads CARKTGMTTNEKLFF. The CDR3 DNA is TGTGCCAGAAAGACAGGGATGACTACTAATGAAAAACTGTTTTTT.

This clonotype showed up just a few times. The gene calls are TRBV6-1 and TRBJ2-7; TRBD2 aligns across 7 bases. Per germline, CDR1 MNHNS and CDR2 SASEGT. This CDR3 has 16 amino acids. V was pared by 5 bases and J by 1 base, with 11 bases of the junction left unmatched. CDR3 residues: CASSTSLRGSSYEQYF. CDR3 nucleotide sequence: TGTGCCAGCAGTACCTCCCTCCGCGGGAGTTCCTACGAGCAGTACTTC.

This clonotype was seen more than once but under ten times. This chain uses TRBV6-1 with TRBJ2-2; D tentatively reads TRBD1 or TRBD2 (5 bases each). The germline V and J ends were trimmed by 6 bases and 8 bases, with 19 bases remaining between them. Germline V gives CDR1 MNHNS, CDR2 SASEGT. This CDR3 comprises 15 residues. CDR3 loop: CASRIPGTTSGELFF. DNA for the CDR3: TGTGCCAGCAGGATTCCCGGGACCACGTCTGGGGAGCTGTTTTTT.

The chain employs TRBV4-3 and TRBJ2-4; TRBD1 matches at 7 bases. Losses at the gene ends were 3 bases for V and 3 bases for J; bases not matched to a gene: 20. The CDR3 contains 20 residues. Germline CDR1 is LGHNA and CDR2 is YSLEER. CDR3 protein: CASSQDVKRPGQIFKNIQYF. DNA of the CDR3: TGCGCCAGCAGCCAGGATGTGAAGCGACCGGGACAGATTTTCAAAAACATTCAGTACTTC.

This chain links TRBV25-1 with TRBJ2-7, with D hard to call. The V end lost 4 bases, the J end lost 2 bases, and 12 bases lay between the germline ends. CDR3 length equals 14 residues. Germline values: CDR1 MGHDK, CDR2 SYGVNS. The CDR3 is CASSGRTPPYEQYF. For the CDR3, the DNA is TGTGCCAGCAGTGGAAGGACGCCCCCCTACGAGCAGTACTTC.

This clonotype has just a few counts. The CDR3 DNA reads as TGTGCCAGCAGTTCCTGGCGGGGCTACGAGCAGTACTTC. Translating it yields CASSSWRGYEQYF. The chain employs TRBV6-5 and TRBJ2-7; a weak D match, TRBD2 (6 bases). The CDR3 loop spans 13 amino acids. Trimming removed 4 bases from V and 3 bases from J, with 10 bases in between. Per the germline V gene, CDR1 is MNHEY and CDR2 is SVGAGI.

This clonotype was picked up a small number of times. V is TRBV24-1 and J is TRBJ2-5; D unresolved. CDR1 KGHDR and CDR2 SFDVKD come from the germline V gene. The CDR3 has 12 amino acids. Trimming pared 4 bases from V and 7 bases from J, leaving 9 bases between. CDR3 sequence: CATSDGSRTQYF. In nucleotides, the CDR3 is TGTGCCACCAGTGACGGCTCTCGGACCCAGTACTTC.

This chain uses TRBV5-6 with TRBJ1-2; no clear D gene. This CDR3 is built from 14 residues. Trimming pared 1 base from V and 8 bases from J, leaving 15 bases between. Germline V gives CDR1 SGHDT, CDR2 YYEEEE. The DNA of the CDR3 is TGTGCCAGCAGCTTGATGCGGGGATGGGAGGGCTACACCTTC. It codes for CASSLMRGWEGYTF.

This sequence joins TRBV15 and TRBJ1-5; a weak D match, TRBD1 (6 bases). CDR1 is LNHNV, CDR2 YYDKDF, per germline (reference sequence). V was cut by 4 bases and J by 4 bases, with 14 bases left in between. The CDR3 spans 15 residues. The CDR3 nucleotides are TGTGCCACCAGCAAGGGGGGGACGCCTAATCAGCCCCAGCATTTT. Encoded protein: CATSKGGTPNQPQHF.

This clonotype was counted ten times or more. The rearrangement uses TRBV7-2 and TRBJ2-5; 7 bases align to TRBD1. CDR1 and CDR2 from the germline V gene are SGHTA and FQGNSA. The CDR3 contains 14 residues. The J segment lost 3 bases and the V segment lost 5 bases, leaving 6 bases of the junction unmatched. The CDR3, as DNA: TGTGCCAGCAGCACCGACAGGGCCGAAGAGACCCAGTACTTC. Encoded protein: CASSTDRAEETQYF.

This chain links TRBV6-4 with TRBJ2-5, with TRBD1 matching 8 bases. The CDR3 is 14 amino acids. V shed 5 bases, J shed 3 bases, and the junction held 5 bases outside the gene matches. CDR1 and CDR2 (germline): MRHNA, SNTAGT. The CDR3, as DNA: TGTGCCAGCAGTTACCCAGGGGGCGAAGAGACCCAGTACTTC. Protein product: CASSYPGGEETQYF.

The chain has TRBV12-3 or TRBV12-4 and TRBJ2-7, with D tentatively TRBD2 (5 bases). This CDR3 spans 14 amino acids. The ends were cut back, 6 bases at V and 4 bases at J, with 16 bases in the middle. CDR3: CASSIGPGKYEQYF. The DNA for the CDR3 is TGTGCCAGCAGCATCGGGCCCGGGAAATACGAGCAGTACTTC.

This clonotype was observed at least ten times. The CDR3 spells CASSSPGTGDYEQYF. DNA of the CDR3: TGTGCCAGCAGTTCACCCGGGACAGGGGACTACGAGCAGTACTTC. The chain couples TRBV7-9 to TRBJ2-7; 10 bases match TRBD1. This CDR3 has 15 residues. Germline V gives CDR1 SEHNR, CDR2 FQNEAQ (reference sequence). Losses at the gene ends were 6 bases for V and 3 bases for J; bases not matched to a gene: 8. The variable domain in full, with the rest retrieved from reference TRBV7-9 and TRBJ2-7, is DTGVSQNPRHKITKRGQNVTFRCDPISEHNRLYWYRQTLGQGPEFLTYFQNEAQLEKSRLLSDRFSAERPKGSFSTLEIQRTEQGDSAMYLCASSSPGTGDYEQYFGPGTRLTVT.

This clonotype appeared many times. The gene calls are TRBV2 and TRBJ2-7, with TRBD2 identical over 9 bases. CDR1 and CDR2 from the germline V gene are SNHLY and FYNNEI. The V gene end was trimmed by 10 bases and the J gene end by 7 bases; junction bases not matched to a gene: 11. The CDR3 is 13 residues long. The DNA for the CDR3 is TGTGCCACTATGCGGACTAGCGACTCGGAGCAGTACTTC. This codes for CATMRTSDSEQYF.

The chain couples TRBV7-3 to TRBJ1-6; the D is unclear. Germline assignment: CDR1 SGHTA and CDR2 FQGTGA. This CDR3 has 15 residues. With 5 bases removed from V and 4 bases from J, the gap between germline ends came to 12 bases. CDR3 in amino acids: CASSATTGYNSPLHF. CDR3 DNA: TGTGCCAGCAGCGCCACCACGGGGTATAATTCACCCCTCCACTTT.

At least ten counts were recorded for this clonotype. The J gene is TRBJ1-1, the V gene TRBV7-8; D gene unclear. Germline lookup yields CDR1 SGHVS and CDR2 FQNEAQ. With 0 bases removed from V and 11 bases from J, the gap between germline ends came to 16 bases. This CDR3 has 14 amino acids. CDR3 amino acids: CASSLAQYLSGAFF. DNA for the CDR3: TGTGCCAGCAGCTTAGCGCAGTACCTCTCGGGGGCTTTCTTT.

This clonotype was detected many times. The chain uses TRBV14 and TRBJ2-5, with 9 bases identical to TRBD1. With V trimmed by 1 base and J by 5 bases, 11 bases remained unmatched. The CDR3 runs 17 residues. The V gene's germline CDR1 is SGHDN and CDR2 FVKESK. DNA of the CDR3: TGTGCCAGCAGCCAAGCTTTCGGGACAGGGTACTTCGAGACCCAGTACTTC. The encoded protein is CASSQAFGTGYFETQYF.

This clonotype was detected ten times or more. CDR3 DNA sequence: TGTGCCAGCAGCGACTTAAACACCGGGGAGCTGTTTTTT. As protein: CASSDLNTGELFF. The rearrangement links TRBV12-3 or TRBV12-4 to TRBJ2-2; no definite D call. This CDR3 is built from 13 residues. V gave up 6 bases and J gave up 2 bases, with 7 bases separating them.

This clonotype was recorded many times. The gene calls are TRBV12-3 or TRBV12-4 and TRBJ1-2; D possibly corresponds to TRBD1 (5 bases). Trimming cost V 8 bases and J 4 bases, with 23 bases left between them. This CDR3 comprises 16 residues. The CDR3 protein is CASLLGGTTLLYGYTF. The CDR3 DNA sequence: TGTGCCAGCCTTCTCGGGGGGACCACACTTCTCTATGGCTACACCTTC.

At least ten counts were recorded for this clonotype. The V and J genes are TRBV7-9 and TRBJ2-7; D possibly corresponds to TRBD1 (5 bases). Deletions cut 5 bases from V and 2 bases from J, with 16 bases between. This CDR3 contains 15 residues. The germline V gene encodes CDR1 SEHNR and CDR2 FQNEAQ (reference sequence). The CDR3 region is CASSPQASHTYEQYF. The CDR3 region has the DNA TGTGCCAGCAGCCCACAGGCTAGTCACACCTACGAGCAGTACTTC.